The table lists the clone carrying this T cell receptor beta chain with many counts. Its target is unknown. Isolation of PBMCs was performed on around 9.7 ml fresh peripheral blood. These data originate in a study of T cells in Graves' hyperthyroidism and ophthalmopathy. Across the whole study: The initial diagnosis was the point when peripheral blood was collected, ahead of any treatment. Findings and limits, study-wide: Among thyroid clonotypes expanded above 0.001, most also appeared in blood.

There were TCR beta CDR3 regions amplified from RNA transcripts. First-round RT-PCR of the TCR CDR3 relied on the HTBI primer set. TCRdb recomputed calls from the multiplex PCR reads with MiXCR, one row per CDR3 protein. The data contain nearly 600,000 distinct CDR3 sequences, 14% of them seen just once; the ten biggest clones take up approximately 6.4%. CDR3 length: 15 residues. The germline V and J ends were trimmed by 3 bases and 1 base, with 16 bases remaining between them. Looked up from germline, CDR1 is SQVTM and CDR2 is ANQGSEA. The source of this sequence is a young woman with Graves' ophthalmopathy. The sequencing sample was made of blood. The rearrangement links TRBV29-1 to TRBJ2-7, with D hard to call. As DNA, the CDR3 is TGCAGCGTTGAGGTTCCGGATGCCTATTCCTACGAGCAGTACTTC. Translated: CSVEVPDAYSYEQYF.